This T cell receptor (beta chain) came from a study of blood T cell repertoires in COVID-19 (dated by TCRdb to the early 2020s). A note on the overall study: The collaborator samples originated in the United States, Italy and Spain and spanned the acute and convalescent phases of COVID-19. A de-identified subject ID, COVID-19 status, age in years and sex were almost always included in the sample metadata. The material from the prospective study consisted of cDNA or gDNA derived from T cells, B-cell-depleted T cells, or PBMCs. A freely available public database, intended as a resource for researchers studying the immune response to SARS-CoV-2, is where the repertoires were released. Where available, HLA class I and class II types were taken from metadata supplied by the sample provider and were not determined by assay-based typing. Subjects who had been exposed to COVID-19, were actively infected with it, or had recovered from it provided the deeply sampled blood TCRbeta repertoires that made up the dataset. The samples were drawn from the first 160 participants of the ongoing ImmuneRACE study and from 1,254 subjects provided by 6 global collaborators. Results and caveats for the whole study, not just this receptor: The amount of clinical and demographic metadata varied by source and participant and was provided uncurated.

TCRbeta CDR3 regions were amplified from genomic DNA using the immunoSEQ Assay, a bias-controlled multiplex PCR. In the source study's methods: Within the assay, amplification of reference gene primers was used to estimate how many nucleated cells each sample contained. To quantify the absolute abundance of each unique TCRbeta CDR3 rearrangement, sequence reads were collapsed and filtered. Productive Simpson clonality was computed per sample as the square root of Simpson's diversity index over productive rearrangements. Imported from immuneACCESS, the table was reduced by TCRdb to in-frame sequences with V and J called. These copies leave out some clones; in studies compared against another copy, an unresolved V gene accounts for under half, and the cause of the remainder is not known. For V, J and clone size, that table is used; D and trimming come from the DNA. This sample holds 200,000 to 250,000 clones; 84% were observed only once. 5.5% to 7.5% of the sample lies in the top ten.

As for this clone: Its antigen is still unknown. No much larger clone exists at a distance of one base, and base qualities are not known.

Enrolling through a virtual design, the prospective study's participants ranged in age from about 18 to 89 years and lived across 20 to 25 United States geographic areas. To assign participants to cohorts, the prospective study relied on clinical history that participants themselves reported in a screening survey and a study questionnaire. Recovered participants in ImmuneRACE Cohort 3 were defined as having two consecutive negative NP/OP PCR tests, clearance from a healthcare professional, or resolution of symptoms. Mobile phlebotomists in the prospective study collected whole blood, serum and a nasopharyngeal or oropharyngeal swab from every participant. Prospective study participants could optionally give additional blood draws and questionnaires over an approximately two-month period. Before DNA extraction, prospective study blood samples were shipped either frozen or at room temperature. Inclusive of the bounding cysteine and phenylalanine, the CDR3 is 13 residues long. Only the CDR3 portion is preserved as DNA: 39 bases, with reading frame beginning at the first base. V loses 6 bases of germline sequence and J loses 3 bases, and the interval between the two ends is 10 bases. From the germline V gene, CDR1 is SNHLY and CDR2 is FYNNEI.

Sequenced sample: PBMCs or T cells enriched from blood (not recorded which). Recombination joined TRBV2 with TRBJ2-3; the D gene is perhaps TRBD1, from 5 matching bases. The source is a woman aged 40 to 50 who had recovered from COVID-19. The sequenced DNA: TGTGCCAGCAGACAGGAAATAACAGATACGCAGTATTTT. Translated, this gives CASRQEITDTQYF.